One sample yielded the 16 T cell receptor beta chains listed below, sequenced in a study of T cell changes during pregnancy in multiple sclerosis. Repertoires were generated with immunoSEQ multiplex PCR, while TCRdb's copy carries only in-frame clones and drops some. The sample lists approximately 28,000 clones, around 90% occurring once. This specimen consisted of peripheral blood, obtained in the first trimester of pregnancy. Receptors originate from a female donor in good health, enrolled as a control in a pregnancy study.

V usage is TRBV4-2 and J usage is TRBJ2-7; D is possibly TRBD1 (6 bases). This CDR3 comprises 16 residues. Germline V gives CDR1 LGHNA, CDR2 YNFKEQ. Trimming pared 4 bases from V and 7 bases from J, leaving 23 bases between. The CDR3 protein is CASSLTLLPQGGEQYF. CDR3 in DNA: TGTGCCAGCAGCCTCACTCTCTTACCACAGGGCGGAGAGCAGTACTTC.

The chain couples TRBV21-1 to TRBJ2-1; TRBD1, the table's D call, lacks a check against the DNA. TRBV21-1 is termed a pseudogene. CDR3 size: 15 residues. This chain's CDR3 is CASSKLDRVYNEQFF. For the CDR3, the DNA is TGTGCCAGCAGCAAGCTGGACAGGGTATACAATGAGCAGTTCTTC.

The V call is TRBV6-5, the J call TRBJ1-5; no reliable D call. Germline CDR1 is MNHEY and CDR2 is SVGAGI. V was cut by 4 bases and J by 4 bases, with 17 bases left in between. This CDR3 has 16 amino acids. The CDR3 here is CASSLYRPDGNQPQHF. The CDR3 bases are TGTGCCAGCAGTTTGTACCGACCCGACGGGAATCAGCCCCAGCATTTT.

Details on this clone: The germline gene is not matched at one end of the junction; a read error may be the cause. The chain uses TRBV7-7 and TRBJ2-5; D is possibly TRBD2 (5 bases). This CDR3 is built from 14 residues. Per the germline V gene, CDR1 is SSHAT and CDR2 is FNYEAQ (reference sequence). The chain's CDR3 is CASSLSGTQETQYF. CDR3 nucleotides: TGTGCTAGCAGCCTATCGGGAACCCAAGAGACCCAGTACTTC.

The rearrangement joins TRBV5-6 to TRBJ1-2; possible D gene TRBD1, 5 bases. This CDR3 is 14 amino acids long. The ends were cut back, 3 bases at V and 2 bases at J, with 11 bases in the middle. Germline V gene data show CDR1 as SGHDT and CDR2 as YYEEEE. CDR3 nucleotides: TGTGCCAGCAGCTCGGACAAGCCCAACTATGGCTACACCTTC. This translates into CASSSDKPNYGYTF.

The chain has TRBV9 and TRBJ2-1; 9 bases align to TRBD1. Losses at the gene ends were 4 bases for V and 9 bases for J; bases not matched to a gene: 11. The CDR3 extends over 15 amino acids. CDR1 and CDR2 from the germline V gene are SGDLS and YYNGEE. CDR3 sequence: CASSPWTGEFAEQFF. The CDR3 bases are TGTGCCAGCAGCCCGTGGACAGGGGAGTTTGCTGAGCAGTTCTTC.

The chain combines TRBV9 with TRBJ1-2, with TRBD1 identical over 10 bases. CDR3 length equals 17 residues. Germline loops: CDR1 SGDLS, CDR2 YYNGEE. V was pared by 4 bases and J by 1 base, with 10 bases of the junction left unmatched. CDR3 sequence reads: CASSSSRDRGHNYGYTF. Written as DNA, the CDR3 is TGTGCCAGCAGCTCCTCCAGGGACAGGGGCCATAACTATGGCTACACCTTC.

The V and J genes are TRBV6-1 and TRBJ2-1; 7 bases match TRBD2. CDR1 and CDR2 (germline): MNHNS, SASEGT. The CDR3 has 13 amino acids. Trimming at V came to 5 bases and at J to 9 bases, leaving 7 bases not matched to a gene. This chain's CDR3 is CASSFYGEGEQFF. The CDR3 region has the DNA TGTGCCAGCAGTTTTTACGGGGAGGGTGAGCAGTTCTTC.

The rearrangement uses TRBV7-2 and TRBJ1-5; D is perhaps TRBD1 (5 bases). V lost 3 bases and J 4 bases, leaving 16 bases between the germline ends. In germline, CDR1 is SGHTA, CDR2 FQGNSA. The CDR3 is made up of 16 amino acids. The DNA of the CDR3 is TGTGCCAGCAGCTTGTCCCCAGGGATGGGTAATCAGCCCCAGCATTTT. Its translation: CASSLSPGMGNQPQHF. The variable domain in full, completed from reference TRBV7-2 and TRBJ1-5, reads GAGVSQSPSNKVTEKGKDVELRCDPISGHTALYWYRQSLGQGLEFLIYFQGNSAPDKSGLPSDRFSAERTGGSVSTLTIQRTQQEDSAVYLCASSLSPGMGNQPQHFGDGTRLSIL.

The chain couples TRBV6-5 to TRBJ1-1, with D perhaps matching TRBD1 (6 bases). The CDR3 has 15 residues. CDR1 MNHEY and CDR2 SVGAGI come from the germline V gene. Trimming shortened V by 2 bases and J by 3 bases, and 13 bases separated the two germline ends. The DNA of the CDR3 is TGTGCCAGCAGTTACGCGGGGGGGGCGGACACTGAAGCTTTCTTT. It encodes CASSYAGGADTEAFF.

The chain couples TRBV5-8 to TRBJ2-3; TRBD2 matches at 9 bases. The CDR3 has 17 amino acids. In germline, CDR1 is SGHTS, CDR2 YDEGEE. Germline trimming cut 7 bases from V and 6 bases from J; bases unmatched to any gene: 18. The CDR3 region is CASPGAPAVAGADTQYF. Here the CDR3 DNA reads TGTGCCAGCCCCGGGGCGCCAGCCGTAGCGGGGGCGGATACGCAGTATTTT.

The rearrangement uses TRBV6-4 and TRBJ2-6, with 12 bases identical to TRBD2. The junction had 0 bases not matched to a gene; V was cut back by 0 bases and J by 0 bases. There are 18 residues in the CDR3. CDR1 and CDR2 from the germline V gene are MRHNA and SNTAGT. This CDR3 reads CASSDSTSGSSGANVLTF. The DNA of the CDR3 is TGTGCCAGCAGTGACTCGACTAGCGGGAGCTCTGGGGCCAACGTCCTGACTTTC.

This chain uses TRBV7-9 with TRBJ2-3, with D hard to call. The CDR3 runs to 12 residues. V lost 2 bases to trimming and J lost 5 bases, with 5 bases between them. Germline V lookup: CDR1 SEHNR, CDR2 FQNEAQ (reference sequence). As DNA, the CDR3 is TGTGCCAGCAGCTTATCTTTAGATACGCAGTATTTT. This gives the protein CASSLSLDTQYF.

V usage is TRBV6-5 and J usage is TRBJ2-5; 14 bases agree with TRBD2. The V segment lost 5 bases and the J segment 4 bases; nucleotides outside the gene matches: 3. Germline V gene sequence: CDR1 MNHEY, CDR2 SVGAGI. The CDR3 consists of 15 residues. The CDR3 reads CASSQGTSGGETQYF. CDR3 sequence (DNA): TGTGCCAGCAGTCAGGGGACTAGCGGGGGAGAGACCCAGTACTTC.

V gene TRBV7-2 combines with J gene TRBJ1-5, with D unresolved. CDR1 and CDR2 (germline): SGHTA, FQGNSA. V lost 1 base and J lost 5, with 12 bases in between. This CDR3 contains 15 residues. In DNA form, the CDR3 reads TGTGCCAGCAGCTTAGATCCGGTGCCCCATCAGCCCCAGCATTTT. It encodes CASSLDPVPHQPQHF. Full variable domain (missing parts from reference TRBV7-2 and TRBJ1-5): GAGVSQSPSNKVTEKGKDVELRCDPISGHTALYWYRQSLGQGLEFLIYFQGNSAPDKSGLPSDRFSAERTGGSVSTLTIQRTQQEDSAVYLCASSLDPVPHQPQHFGDGTRLSIL.

The rearrangement joins TRBV21-1 to TRBJ1-4; TRBD1 reflects the table's D call only, with no check against the DNA. TRBV21-1 counts as a pseudogene. The CDR3 covers 13 residues. The CDR3 nucleotides read TGTGCCAGCAGCAAAGTGCAGGGTGAAAAACTGTTTTTT. Protein: CASSKVQGEKLFF.